The T cell receptor (beta chain) under discussion was sequenced for a study of blood T cell repertoires in COVID-19. Turning to the study itself: There were acute and convalescent COVID-19 samples, and they came from the United States, Italy and Spain. The analysed material was cDNA or gDNA that came from T cells, B-cell-depleted T cells, or PBMCs.

Recruited during active infection, patients (from Seattle) were subsequently followed longitudinally. V shed 2 bases and J 2 bases; nucleotides not matched to a gene: 6. The germline V gene has CDR1 MNHEY and CDR2 SVGEGT. The CDR3 is 16 amino acids. Under the authors' procedure: Amplification with reference gene primers provided the estimates of nucleated cell counts. Clones were read by immunoSEQ multiplex PCR, and TCRdb kept only the in-frame ones, dropping some. V and J calls and clone size are copied from that table; D and trimming were computed from the DNA. The sample lists more than 80,000 clones, 87% seen once, with around 17% in the top ten.

The rearrangement links TRBV6-2 or TRBV6-3 to TRBJ2-7; 10 bases align to TRBD2. Material: peripheral blood. This clonotype originated in a woman between 55 and 75 years old with COVID-19, enrolled during active disease. This CDR3 is CASSYHSGGHTYEQYF. The CDR3 DNA is TGTGCCAGCAGTTACCATAGCGGGGGGCATACCTACGAGCAGTACTTC.